A single sample gave rise to the 10 T cell receptor beta chains below, sequenced in a study of T cells after posttransplantation cyclophosphamide. Only in-frame clones appear in the TCRdb table, and some are missing; sequencing was by immunoSEQ multiplex PCR. The top ten clones hold around 3.1% of a sample with 45,000 to 60,000 clones, roughly 92% of them seen once. The sequenced sample consisted of PBMCs. The receptors come from a woman in her forties or fifties in good health and a related stem cell transplant donor.

This chain uses TRBV4-1 with TRBJ2-1; D is ambiguous. This CDR3 contains 15 residues. Trimming removed 2 bases from V and 1 base from J, with 9 bases in between. Germline CDR1 reads MGHRA; CDR2 reads YSYEKL. The CDR3 loop reads CASSQPGSSYNEQFF. DNA of the CDR3: TGCGCCAGCAGCCAACCGGGTAGTTCCTACAATGAGCAGTTCTTC.

The chain links TRBV6-6 to TRBJ2-3, with 11 bases lining up with TRBD2. The CDR3 has 16 residues. The junction had 3 bases not matched to a gene; V was cut back by 2 bases and J by 2 bases. The germline CDR1 and CDR2 sequences are MNHNY and SVGAGI (reference sequence). The CDR3 region is CASSYTGLADTDTQYF. The CDR3 DNA sequence: TGTGCCAGCAGTTACACGGGACTAGCGGACACAGATACGCAGTATTTT.

The chain uses TRBV18 and TRBJ1-1; D gene unclear. V lost 8 bases, J lost 1 base, and 8 bases lay in between. The CDR3 covers 12 residues. The germline CDR1 and CDR2 sequences are KGHSH and LQKENI. This chain's CDR3 is CASLEGNTEAFF. Written as DNA, the CDR3 is TGTGCCAGCCTTGAGGGGAACACTGAAGCTTTCTTT.

This chain uses TRBV18 with TRBJ2-2; no firm D call. Germline V CDR1 and CDR2: KGHSH, LQKENI. This CDR3 has 20 amino acids. Trimming left V 3 bases short and J 1 base short, with 24 bases between. The CDR3 nucleotides are TGTGCCAGCTCACCCAATTCAGGCATGTCTGGCAGGCTGAACACCGGGGAGCTGTTTTTT. Translated: CASSPNSGMSGRLNTGELFF.

V is TRBV27 and J is TRBJ2-3; TRBD2 agrees at 7 bases. Trimming removed 5 bases from V and 3 bases from J; junction bases left unmatched: 11. Germline V gives CDR1 MNHEY, CDR2 SMNVEV (reference sequence). CDR3 size: 16 residues. Written as DNA, the CDR3 is TGTGCCAGCAGTAGGGTAAGCGGGACTACTACAGATACGCAGTATTTT. It encodes CASSRVSGTTTDTQYF.

The chain combines TRBV28 with TRBJ2-2; perhaps TRBD2 as D (5 bases). Germline lookup yields CDR1 MDHEN and CDR2 SYDVKM. V was pared by 6 bases and J by 0 bases, with 17 bases between. The length of the CDR3 is 17 residues. The CDR3 sequence is CASSPSGIGPNTGELFF. The CDR3 DNA reads TGTGCCAGCAGCCCCTCCGGGATTGGGCCGAACACCGGGGAGCTGTTTTTT.

This clone was observed a single time. This chain uses TRBV6-1 with TRBJ1-2, with D possibly being TRBD1 (6 bases). Per germline, CDR1 MNHNS and CDR2 SASEGT. CDR3 size: 13 residues. The V end was cut by 6 bases, the J end by 7 bases, with 15 bases between. In nucleotides, the CDR3 is TGTGCCAGCAGGAAACGGGGGGCCGGTGGCTACACCTTC. Residues: CASRKRGAGGYTF.

This chain joins TRBV9 and TRBJ1-5; 8 nucleotides agree with TRBD1. CDR3 size: 18 residues. The germline V gene has CDR1 SGDLS and CDR2 YYNGEE. Trimming removed 4 bases from V and 2 bases from J; junction bases left unmatched: 14. CDR3 coding DNA: TGTGCCAGCAGCCCCGGACAGGGCCTAGGAGAGGGCAATCAGCCCCAGCATTTT. It translates to CASSPGQGLGEGNQPQHF.

This chain joins TRBV7-9 and TRBJ2-2; D may be TRBD2 (5 bases). Between the trimmed V and J ends, which lost 1 base and 1 base, there was a span of 7 bases. Germline V lookup: CDR1 SEHNR, CDR2 FQNEAQ (reference sequence). This CDR3 is built from 15 residues. In nucleotides, the CDR3 is TGTGCCAGCAGCTTAGTTGAGGGGAACACCGGGGAGCTGTTTTTT. Translated: CASSLVEGNTGELFF.

The chain combines TRBV19 with TRBJ1-1, with a tentative D call TRBD1 (5 bases). V gave up 1 base and J gave up 1 base, with 10 bases separating them. The germline V gene has CDR1 LNHDA and CDR2 SQIVND (reference sequence). This CDR3 contains 15 residues. This CDR3 is CASSIVGGGNTEAFF. Written as DNA, the CDR3 is TGTGCCAGTAGTATAGTTGGGGGGGGGAACACTGAAGCTTTCTTT.